This T cell receptor (beta chain) was documented in a study of CD8 T cells in ankylosing spondylitis. Whole-study results and caveats: Disease-associated clonotypes exhibited CD8+ identity and were relatively infrequent in peripheral blood. Characteristic of ankylosing spondylitis blood, it appeared, was a TCR beta motif comprising eight highly homologous variants. It was reported that disease-linked clones were significantly enriched in matched ankylosing spondylitis synovial fluid.

On this clonotype itself: Its specificity is not known.

The germline V gene encodes CDR1 LGHDT and CDR2 YNNKEL (reference sequence). The CDR3 runs to 16 residues. The trim removed 0 bases at V and 5 bases at J, leaving 7 bases unmatched. Libraries of TCR beta came from quantitative 5'-RACE with molecular barcodes. TCRdb processed the 5' RACE reads anew with MiXCR; each CDR3 protein has one entry. The sample consists of roughly 260,000 distinct CDR3 sequences, 20% of them appearing once. The chain links TRBV3-1 to TRBJ2-5; 9 positions agree with TRBD1. The sequenced material came from blood, either unsorted or a sorted T cell fraction (not recorded which). The TCR sequence derives from a male donor with ankylosing spondylitis or in good health (not recorded which). The CDR3 DNA reads as TGTGCCAGCAGCCAAGATCATAGACAGGGGGGCGAGACCCAGTACTTC. It is translated as CASSQDHRQGGETQYF.